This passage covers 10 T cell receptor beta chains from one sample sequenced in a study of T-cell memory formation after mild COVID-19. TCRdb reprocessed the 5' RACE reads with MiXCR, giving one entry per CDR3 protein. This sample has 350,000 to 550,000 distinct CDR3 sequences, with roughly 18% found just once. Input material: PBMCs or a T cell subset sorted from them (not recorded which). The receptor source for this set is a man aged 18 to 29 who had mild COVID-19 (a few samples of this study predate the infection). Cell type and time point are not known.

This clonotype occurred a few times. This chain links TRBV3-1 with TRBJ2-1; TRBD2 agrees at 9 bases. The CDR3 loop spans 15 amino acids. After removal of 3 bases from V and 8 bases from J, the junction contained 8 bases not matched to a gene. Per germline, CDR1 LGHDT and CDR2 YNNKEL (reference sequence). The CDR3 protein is CASSHKRGAGDEQFF. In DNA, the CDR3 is TGTGCCAGCAGCCATAAGCGGGGGGCTGGCGATGAGCAGTTCTTC.

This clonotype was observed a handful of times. The CDR3 nucleotides are TGTGCCAGCAGTTACTCGGGACAGGGCTTTTACAATGAGCAGTTCTTC. It is translated as CASSYSGQGFYNEQFF. V and J are TRBV6-5 and TRBJ2-1; 9 nucleotides match TRBD1. Germline V CDR1 and CDR2: MNHEY, SVGAGI. V lost 0 bases and J lost 4; bases outside the gene matches: 4. This CDR3 comprises 16 residues.

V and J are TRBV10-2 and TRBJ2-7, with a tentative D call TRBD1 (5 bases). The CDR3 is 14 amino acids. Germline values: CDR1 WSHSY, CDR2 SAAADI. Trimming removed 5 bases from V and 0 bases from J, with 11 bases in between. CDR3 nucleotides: TGCGCCAGCAGTCCCCAGACAGACTCCTACGAGCAGTACTTC. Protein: CASSPQTDSYEQYF.

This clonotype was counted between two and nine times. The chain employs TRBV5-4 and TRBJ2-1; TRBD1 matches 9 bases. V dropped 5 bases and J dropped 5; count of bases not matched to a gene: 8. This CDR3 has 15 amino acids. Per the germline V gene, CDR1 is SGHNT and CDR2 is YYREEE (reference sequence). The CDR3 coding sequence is TGTGCCAGCAGACTCCGGGACAGGGTGGACAATGAGCAGTTCTTC. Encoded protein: CASRLRDRVDNEQFF. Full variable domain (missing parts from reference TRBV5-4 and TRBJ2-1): ETGVTQSPTHLIKTRGQQVTLRCSSQSGHNTVSWYQQALGQGPQFIFQYYREEENGRGNFPPRFSGLQFPNYSSELNVNALELDDSALYLCASRLRDRVDNEQFFGPGTRLTVL.

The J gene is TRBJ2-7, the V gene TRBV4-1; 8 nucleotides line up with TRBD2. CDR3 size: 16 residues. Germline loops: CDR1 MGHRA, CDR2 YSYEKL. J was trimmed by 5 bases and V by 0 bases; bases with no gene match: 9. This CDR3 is CASSQDRALAGNEQYF. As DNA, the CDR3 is TGCGCCAGCAGCCAAGATAGGGCCCTAGCGGGTAACGAGCAGTACTTC.

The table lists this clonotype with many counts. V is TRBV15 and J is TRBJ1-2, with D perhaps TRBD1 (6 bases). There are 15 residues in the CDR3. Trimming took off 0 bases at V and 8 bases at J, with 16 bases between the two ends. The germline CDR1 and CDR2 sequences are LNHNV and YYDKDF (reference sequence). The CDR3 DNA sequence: TGTGCCACCAGCAGAGATTATTTTCCAGGGGAGGGCTACACCTTC. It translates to CATSRDYFPGEGYTF.

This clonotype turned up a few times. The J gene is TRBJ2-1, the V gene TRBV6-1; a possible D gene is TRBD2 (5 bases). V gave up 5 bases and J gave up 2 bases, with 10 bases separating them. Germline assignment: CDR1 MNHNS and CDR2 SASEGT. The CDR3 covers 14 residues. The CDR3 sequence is CASSPTIAYNEQFF. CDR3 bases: TGTGCCAGCAGTCCGACTATCGCCTACAATGAGCAGTTCTTC.

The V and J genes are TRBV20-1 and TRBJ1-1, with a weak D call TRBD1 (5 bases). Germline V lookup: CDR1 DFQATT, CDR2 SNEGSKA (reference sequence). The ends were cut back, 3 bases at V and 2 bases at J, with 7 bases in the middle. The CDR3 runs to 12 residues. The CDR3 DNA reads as TGCAGTGCTAGTGGGGGAAACACTGAAGCTTTCTTT. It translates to CSASGGNTEAFF.

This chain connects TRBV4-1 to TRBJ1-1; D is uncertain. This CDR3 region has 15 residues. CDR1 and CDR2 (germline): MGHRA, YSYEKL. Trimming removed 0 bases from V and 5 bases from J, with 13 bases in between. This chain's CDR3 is CASSQELGLRTEAFF. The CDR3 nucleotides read TGCGCCAGCAGCCAAGAGCTGGGATTGAGGACTGAAGCTTTCTTT.

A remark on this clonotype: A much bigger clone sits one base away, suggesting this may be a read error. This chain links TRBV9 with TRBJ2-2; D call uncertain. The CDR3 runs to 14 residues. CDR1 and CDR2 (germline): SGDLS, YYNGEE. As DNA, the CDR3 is TGTGCCAGCAGCGTAGTGTCTAACACCGTGGAGCTGTTTTTT. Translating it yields CASSVVSNTVELFF. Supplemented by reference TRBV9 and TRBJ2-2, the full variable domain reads DSGVTQTPKHLITATGQRVTLRCSPRSGDLSVYWYQQSLDQGLQFLIQYYNGEERAKGNILERFSAQQFPDLHSELNLSSLELGDSALYFCASSVVSNTVELFFGEGSRLTVL.